This is a list of T cell receptor beta chains from one sample in a study of T cell responses to AZD1222 COVID-19 vaccine. Assay used: immunoSEQ multiplex PCR; TCRdb lists only in-frame clones, some missing. The data contain some 190,000 clones, 90% to 95% of them seen just once; the ten biggest clones take up around 1.8%. Specimen: peripheral blood, collected 28 days after the second dose of the MenACWY control vaccine. The origin of the receptors is an adult who received the MenACWY meningococcal vaccine as a control. The CDR3 runs from the conserved cysteine through the conserved F or W. A D gene is named only where the DNA matches it firmly. Size tells how often a clone was seen (once, few, many) or the class of an expanded clone, and some rows leave it out.

>.|TRBJ1-3|.|TRBV29-1
CSVQGASGNTIYF
TGCAGCGTCCAGGGCGCCTCTGGAAACACCATATATTTT
>.|TRBJ1-5|.|TRBV18
CASSPGSNQPQHF
TGTGCCAGCTCACCAGGCAGCAATCAGCCCCAGCATTTT
>.|TRBJ1-4|.|TRBV7-3
CASSHLGRTETNEKLFF
TGTGCCAGCAGCCACTTGGGCAGGACGGAAACTAATGAAAAACTGTTTTTT
>.|TRBJ1-5|.|TRBV28
CASSTGRAYSNQPQHF
TGTGCCAGCAGCACGGGACGGGCTTATAGCAATCAGCCCCAGCATTTT
>TRBD1|TRBJ2-5|.|TRBV19
CAAATVTGGPETQYF
TGTGCCGCCGCTACCGTAACAGGGGGCCCTGAGACCCAGTACTTC
>.|TRBJ1-1|.|TRBV6-2/TRBV6-3
CASSRGQLNTEAFF
TGTGCCAGCAGCCGGGGCCAATTGAACACTGAAGCTTTCTTT
>TRBD1|TRBJ1-1|.|TRBV19
CASRGDSEAFF
TGTGCCAGTAGGGGGGACAGTGAAGCTTTCTTT
>TRBD1|TRBJ2-1|.|TRBV18
CASSTPGQGAPHEQFF
TGTGCCAGCTCAACCCCGGGACAGGGGGCACCCCATGAGCAGTTCTTC
>.|TRBJ2-1|.|TRBV24-1
CATQSSKFF
TGTGCCACGCAGTCGTCGAAGTTCTTC
>.|TRBJ2-7|.|TRBV9
CASRADSYEQYF
TGTGCCAGCAGAGCGGACAGCTACGAGCAGTACTTC
>TRBD2|TRBJ2-1|.|TRBV2
CASIAGGPQMNEQFF
TGTGCCAGCATAGCGGGAGGGCCGCAGATGAATGAGCAGTTCTTC
>.|TRBJ2-7|.|TRBV24-1
CATSDSGVEQYF
TGTGCCACCAGTGATTCTGGGGTCGAGCAGTACTTC
>TRBD1|TRBJ1-2|.|TRBV7-9
CASSHQRTGEVGYTF
TGTGCCAGCAGCCACCAAAGGACAGGAGAGGTTGGCTACACCTTC
>TRBD1|TRBJ2-7|.|TRBV28
CASTRTGTGGFGEQYF
TGTGCCAGCACCCGTACCGGGACAGGGGGGTTCGGCGAGCAGTACTTC
>.|TRBJ2-5|.|TRBV4-2
CASSQESAGLPTGETQYF
TGTGCCAGCAGCCAAGAATCGGCGGGACTCCCTACGGGGGAGACCCAGTACTTC
>.|TRBJ1-4|.|TRBV2
CASSVGGKETEKLFF
TGTGCCAGCAGTGTAGGAGGGAAGGAAACTGAAAAACTGTTTTTT
>.|TRBJ2-7|.|TRBV7-2
CASSLATRPSSYEQYF
TGTGCCAGCAGCTTAGCGACGCGGCCGAGCTCCTACGAGCAGTACTTC
>TRBD1|TRBJ1-5|.|TRBV27
CASSTTGMGNQPQHF
TGTGCCAGCAGCACGACAGGGATGGGCAATCAGCCCCAGCATTTT
>TRBD2|TRBJ2-7|once|TRBV7-3
CASSSSGGSSYEQYF
TGTGCCAGCAGCTCCTCGGGGGGGAGCTCCTACGAGCAGTACTTC
>.|TRBJ1-5|.|TRBV25-1
CASSEYPRKKGDQPQHF
TGTGCCAGCAGTGAATATCCTCGGAAAAAAGGGGATCAGCCCCAGCATTTT
>.|TRBJ1-3|.|TRBV9
CASSSDGSGNTIYF
TGTGCCAGCAGCTCCGACGGCTCTGGAAACACCATATATTTT
>.|TRBJ1-1|.|TRBV14
CASSQGALPEAFF
TGTGCCAGCAGCCAAGGAGCATTACCTGAAGCTTTCTTT
>TRBD2|TRBJ2-3|.|TRBV6-6
CASSSRLAGGAQYLTDTQYF
TGTGCCAGCAGCTCCCGACTAGCGGGAGGGGCCCAGTACCTCACAGATACGCAGTATTTT
>.|TRBJ2-3|.|TRBV18
CASSLSQGTSTDTQYF
TGTGCCAGCTCACTATCTCAGGGAACTAGCACAGATACGCAGTATTTT
>.|TRBJ2-2|.|TRBV7-3
CASSPGVGELFF
TGTGCCAGCAGCCCAGGGGTCGGGGAGCTGTTTTTT
>.|TRBJ1-2|.|TRBV28
CASSLPHPRNLYGYTF
TGTGCCAGCAGTTTACCCCACCCGAGGAATCTATATGGCTACACCTTC
>.|TRBJ2-7|once|TRBV7-9
CASSLAVARTYEQYF
TGTGCCAGCAGCTTAGCCGTAGCGAGGACCTACGAGCAGTACTTC
>.|TRBJ1-2|.|TRBV19
CASSPGAYGYTF
TGTGCGAGTAGCCCAGGGGCCTATGGCTACACCTTC
>.|TRBJ2-5|.|TRBV28
CASSLRRGTGARQETQYF
TGTGCCAGCAGTTTAAGGCGAGGGACGGGGGCGCGACAAGAGACCCAGTACTTC
>.|TRBJ1-6|.|TRBV7-3
CASSLTGRNNSPLHF
TGTGCCAGCAGCTTAACAGGGAGGAATAATTCACCCCTCCACTTT
>TRBD2|TRBJ2-3|once|TRBV9
CASSVDLPGGVTDTQYF
TGTGCCAGCAGCGTAGATTTGCCGGGGGGGGTGACAGATACGCAGTATTTT
>.|TRBJ1-1|.|TRBV5-1
CASRGEPNTEAFF
TGCGCCAGCAGAGGGGAGCCTAACACTGAAGCTTTCTTT
>.|TRBJ1-1|.|TRBV9
CASSVGGTTEAFF
TGTGCCAGCAGCGTAGGTGGGACAACTGAAGCTTTCTTT
>.|TRBJ1-2|.|TRBV6-4
CASSEGRYTGYTF
TGTGCCAGCAGTGAAGGGCGGTATACGGGCTACACCTTC
>TRBD2|TRBJ2-7|.|TRBV6-1
CASSEAAGGYEQYF
TGTGCCAGCAGTGAAGCAGCGGGAGGGTACGAGCAGTACTTC
>.|TRBJ1-2|.|TRBV28
CASSLEFNYGYTF
TGTGCCAGCAGTTTAGAATTTAACTATGGCTACACCTTC
>TRBD1|TRBJ2-2|.|TRBV20-1
CSASKGQGANPNTGELFF
TGCAGTGCTAGTAAAGGACAGGGGGCAAACCCGAACACCGGGGAGCTGTTTTTT
>.|TRBJ2-5|.|TRBV11-2
CASSLGRIETQYF
TGTGCCAGCAGCTTAGGAAGGATCGAGACCCAGTACTTC
>TRBD1|TRBJ2-7|few|TRBV19
CASREDRIKAEQYF
TGTGCCAGTAGGGAGGACAGGATCAAGGCGGAGCAGTACTTC
>TRBD1|TRBJ2-7|.|TRBV7-8
CASSPTGQGFYEQYF
TGTGCCAGCAGCCCAACGGGACAGGGGTTCTACGAGCAGTACTTC
>.|TRBJ2-7|.|TRBV6-2/TRBV6-3
CASSYLPLYEQYF
TGTGCCAGCAGTTACTTGCCTCTCTACGAGCAGTACTTC
>TRBD1|TRBJ1-2|.|TRBV12-3/TRBV12-4
CASSHGQGRGYTF
TGTGCCAGCAGTCATGGACAGGGAAGAGGCTACACCTTC
>.|TRBJ2-7|.|TRBV7-9
CASSLEQLLYEQYF
TGTGCCAGCAGCTTAGAACAGCTACTCTACGAGCAGTACTTC
>.|TRBJ2-5|.|TRBV7-3
CASSPSGQLETQYF
TGTGCCAGCAGCCCTTCAGGGCAGTTGGAGACCCAGTACTTC
>.|TRBJ1-1|.|TRBV5-1
CASSRAGMNTEAFF
TGCGCCAGCAGCCGGGCAGGGATGAACACTGAAGCTTTCTTT
>.|TRBJ1-1|.|TRBV24-1
CATSDLKGKETIEAFF
TGTGCCACCAGTGACCTAAAGGGCAAGGAAACCATTGAAGCTTTCTTT
>.|TRBJ1-4|once|TRBV28
CASSRDATNEKLFF
TGTGCCAGCAGTCGGGACGCAACTAATGAAAAACTGTTTTTT
>.|TRBJ1-1|.|TRBV6-5
CASSLRGGNTEAFF
TGTGCCAGCAGTTTACGGGGAGGGAACACTGAAGCTTTCTTT
>.|TRBJ1-5|.|TRBV28
CASSSGDLQAFSNQPQHF
TGTGCCAGCAGTTCAGGGGATTTGCAAGCTTTTAGCAATCAGCCCCAGCATTTT
>TRBD1|TRBJ1-4|.|TRBV28
CASSFVAGGSRSSEKLFF
TGTGCCAGCAGTTTCGTGGCAGGGGGGAGTCGTAGTAGTGAAAAACTGTTTTTT
>.|TRBJ2-1|.|TRBV19
CASTGTYHEQFF
TGTGCCAGTACCGGGACTTACCATGAGCAGTTCTTC
>TRBD2|TRBJ2-1|.|TRBV27
CASSLQLAGVEQFF
TGTGCCAGCAGTCTCCAACTAGCGGGAGTTGAGCAGTTCTTC
>.|TRBJ1-2|.|TRBV18
CASSPGQGPIVGYTF
TGTGCCAGCTCACCGGGGCAGGGCCCGATCGTGGGCTACACCTTC
>.|TRBJ1-5|.|TRBV9
CASSVGGPEGNQPQHF
TGTGCCAGCAGCGTAGGTGGGCCTGAGGGCAATCAGCCCCAGCATTTT